The clone carrying this T cell receptor (beta chain) was found many times. What it binds is not known. The authors made TCR cDNA by 5'RACE template switching, adding a universal primer site and UMIs. MiXCR, applied by TCRdb to the 5' RACE reads, yields one record per CDR3 protein. This repertoire shows some 350,000 distinct CDR3 sequences, over 3.5% found once; its top ten account for around 23%. The CDR3 contains 13 residues. CDR1 DFQATT and CDR2 SNEGSKA come from the germline V gene (reference sequence). The V gene end was trimmed by 5 bases and the J gene end by 5 bases; junction bases not matched to a gene: 5. These data come from a study of T cells after yellow fever vaccination. Study summary: SMART-Seq v4 Ultra Low Input handled preparation of low-cell-number fractions.

Findings of the study overall: FACS-sorted repertoires might harbor abundant contaminating clonotypes from the bulk population. Most clones from primary vaccination resurfaced after the booster (around 97% CD4, around 90% CD8).

This sequence joins TRBV20-1 and TRBJ2-7; TRBD2 matches 11 bases. The sequence was collected from a man younger than 35 who received the YFV17D yellow fever vaccine. Here the sequenced sample was PBMCs, taken 5 days after the yellow fever booster vaccination. CDR3 bases: TGCAGTGCTCGTAGCGGGGGGGCCGACGAGCAGTACTTC. It translates to CSARSGGADEQYF.